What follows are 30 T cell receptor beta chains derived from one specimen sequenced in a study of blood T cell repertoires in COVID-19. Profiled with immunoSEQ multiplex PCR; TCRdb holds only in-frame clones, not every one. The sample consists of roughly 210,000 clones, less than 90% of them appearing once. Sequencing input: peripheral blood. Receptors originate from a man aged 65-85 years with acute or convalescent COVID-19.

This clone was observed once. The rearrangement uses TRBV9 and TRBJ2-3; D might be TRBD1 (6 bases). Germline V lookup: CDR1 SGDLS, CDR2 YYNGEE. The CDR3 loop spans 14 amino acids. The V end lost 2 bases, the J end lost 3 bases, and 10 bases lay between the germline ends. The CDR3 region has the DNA TGTGCCAGCAGCGTTCTGCAGGGGACAGATACGCAGTATTTT. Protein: CASSVLQGTDTQYF.

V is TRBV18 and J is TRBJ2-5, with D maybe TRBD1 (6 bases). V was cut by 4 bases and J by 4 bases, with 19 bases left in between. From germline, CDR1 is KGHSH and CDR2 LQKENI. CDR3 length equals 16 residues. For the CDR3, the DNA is TGTGCCAGCTCACTCCGGGACACCCCCCGAGGAGAGACCCAGTACTTC. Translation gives CASSLRDTPRGETQYF.

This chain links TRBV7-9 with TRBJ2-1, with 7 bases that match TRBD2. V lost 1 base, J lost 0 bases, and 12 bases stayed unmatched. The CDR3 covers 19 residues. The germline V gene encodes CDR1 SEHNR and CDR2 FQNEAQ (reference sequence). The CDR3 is CASSLGLAALRPSYNEQFF. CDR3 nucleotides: TGTGCCAGCAGCTTAGGTCTAGCGGCCTTACGCCCCTCCTACAATGAGCAGTTCTTC. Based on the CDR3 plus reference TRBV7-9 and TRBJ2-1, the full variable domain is DTGVSQNPRHKITKRGQNVTFRCDPISEHNRLYWYRQTLGQGPEFLTYFQNEAQLEKSRLLSDRFSAERPKGSFSTLEIQRTEQGDSAMYLCASSLGLAALRPSYNEQFFGPGTRLTVL.

The CDR3 reads CASQRGGTGPEKLFF. The CDR3, as DNA: TGTGCCAGCCAAAGGGGCGGGACAGGGCCTGAAAAACTGTTTTTT. The V call is TRBV3-1 (or the pseudogene TRBV3-2), the J call TRBJ1-4; 9 nucleotides align to TRBD1. This CDR3 is 15 amino acids long. V lost 8 bases and J lost 7; bases outside the gene matches: 11. The germline CDR1 and CDR2 sequences are LGHDT and YNNKEL (reference sequence).

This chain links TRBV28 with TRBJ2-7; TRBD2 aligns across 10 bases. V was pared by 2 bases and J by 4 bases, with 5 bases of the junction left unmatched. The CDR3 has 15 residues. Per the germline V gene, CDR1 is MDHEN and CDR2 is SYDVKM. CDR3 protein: CASSLVAGGRYEQYF. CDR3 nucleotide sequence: TGTGCCAGCAGTTTAGTAGCGGGAGGACGGTACGAGCAGTACTTC.

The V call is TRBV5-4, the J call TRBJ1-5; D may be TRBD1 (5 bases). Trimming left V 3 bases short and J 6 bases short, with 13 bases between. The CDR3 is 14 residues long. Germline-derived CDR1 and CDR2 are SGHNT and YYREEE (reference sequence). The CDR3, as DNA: TGTGCCAGCAGCTATGGGGGGGGAGGTCAGCCCCAGCATTTT. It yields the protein CASSYGGGGQPQHF. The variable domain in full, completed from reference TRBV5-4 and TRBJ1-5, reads ETGVTQSPTHLIKTRGQQVTLRCSSQSGHNTVSWYQQALGQGPQFIFQYYREEENGRGNFPPRFSGLQFPNYSSELNVNALELDDSALYLCASSYGGGGQPQHFGDGTRLSIL.

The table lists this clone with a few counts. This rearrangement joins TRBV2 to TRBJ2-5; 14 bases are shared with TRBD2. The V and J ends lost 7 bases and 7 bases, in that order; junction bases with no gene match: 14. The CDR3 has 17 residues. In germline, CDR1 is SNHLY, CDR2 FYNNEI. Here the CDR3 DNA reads TGTGCCAGCATCCCGGGACTAGCGGGAGCGCCCCCGGTGACCCAGTACTTC. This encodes CASIPGLAGAPPVTQYF. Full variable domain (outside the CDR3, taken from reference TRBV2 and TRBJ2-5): EPEVTQTPSHQVTQMGQEVILRCVPISNHLYFYWYRQILGQKVEFLVSFYNNEISEKSEIFDDQFSVERPDGSNFTLKIRSTKLEDSAMYFCASIPGLAGAPPVTQYFGPGTRLLVL.

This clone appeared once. The chain's CDR3 is CASSLVAGTTYNEQFF. CDR3 DNA: TGTGCCAGCAGCTTAGTCGCGGGGACTACCTACAATGAGCAGTTCTTC. The chain employs TRBV7-2 and TRBJ2-1; 7 positions agree with TRBD2. Germline loops: CDR1 SGHTA, CDR2 FQGNSA. The CDR3 loop spans 16 amino acids. With 1 base clipped from V and 2 bases from J, the junction kept 5 bases outside the gene matches.

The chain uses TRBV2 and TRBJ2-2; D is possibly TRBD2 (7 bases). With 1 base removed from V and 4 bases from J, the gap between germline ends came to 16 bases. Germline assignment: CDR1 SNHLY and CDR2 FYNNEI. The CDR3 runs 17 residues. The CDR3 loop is CASSEVGGAGPTGELFF. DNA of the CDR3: TGTGCCAGCAGTGAAGTGGGGGGGGCAGGGCCCACCGGGGAGCTGTTTTTT. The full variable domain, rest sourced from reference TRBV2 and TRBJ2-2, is EPEVTQTPSHQVTQMGQEVILRCVPISNHLYFYWYRQILGQKVEFLVSFYNNEISEKSEIFDDQFSVERPDGSNFTLKIRSTKLEDSAMYFCASSEVGGAGPTGELFFGEGSRLTVL.

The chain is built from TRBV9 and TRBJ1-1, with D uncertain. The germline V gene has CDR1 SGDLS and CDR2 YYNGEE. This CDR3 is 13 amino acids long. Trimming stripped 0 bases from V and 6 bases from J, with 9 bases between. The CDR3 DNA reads TGTGCCAGCAGCGTAGGGCCGGGGTCTGAAGCTTTCTTT. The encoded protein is CASSVGPGSEAFF.

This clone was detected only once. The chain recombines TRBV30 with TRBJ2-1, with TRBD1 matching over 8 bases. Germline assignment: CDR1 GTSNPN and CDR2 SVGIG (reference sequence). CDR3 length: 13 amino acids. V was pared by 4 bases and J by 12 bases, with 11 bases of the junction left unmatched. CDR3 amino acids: CAWNLLAGQGQFF. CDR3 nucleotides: TGTGCCTGGAACTTATTAGCTGGACAGGGGCAGTTCTTC.

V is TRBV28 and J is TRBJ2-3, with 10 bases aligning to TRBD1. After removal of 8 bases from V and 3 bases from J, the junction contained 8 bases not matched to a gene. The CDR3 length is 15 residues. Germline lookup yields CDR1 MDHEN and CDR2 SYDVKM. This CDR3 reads CASQTGGAGTDTQYF. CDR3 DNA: TGTGCCAGCCAGACAGGGGGCGCAGGAACAGATACGCAGTATTTT.

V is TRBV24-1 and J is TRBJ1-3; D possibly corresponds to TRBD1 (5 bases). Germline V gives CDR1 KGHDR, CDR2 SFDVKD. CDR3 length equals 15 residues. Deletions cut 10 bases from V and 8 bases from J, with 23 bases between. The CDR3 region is CATDLVNRCAHTIYF. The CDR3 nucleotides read TGTGCCACAGATTTAGTCAACAGGTGCGCGCACACCATATATTTT.

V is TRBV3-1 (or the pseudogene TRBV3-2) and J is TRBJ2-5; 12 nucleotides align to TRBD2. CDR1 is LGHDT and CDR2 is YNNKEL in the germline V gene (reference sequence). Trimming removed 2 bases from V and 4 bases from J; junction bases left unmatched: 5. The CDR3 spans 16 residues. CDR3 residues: CASSQLAGGPPETQYF. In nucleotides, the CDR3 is TGTGCCAGCAGCCAACTAGCGGGAGGGCCCCCAGAGACCCAGTACTTC.

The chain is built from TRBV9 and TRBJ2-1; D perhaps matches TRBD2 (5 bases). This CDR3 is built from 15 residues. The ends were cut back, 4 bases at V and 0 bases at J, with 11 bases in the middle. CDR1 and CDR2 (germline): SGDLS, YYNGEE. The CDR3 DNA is TGTGCCAGCAGCCCTGGAGGAACCTCCTACAATGAGCAGTTCTTC. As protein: CASSPGGTSYNEQFF.

This CDR3 reads CASSGLEGVVVADTQYF. CDR3 nucleotides: TGTGCCAGCAGTGGGCTGGAGGGAGTAGTAGTCGCAGATACGCAGTATTTT. V gene TRBV28 combines with J gene TRBJ2-3, with a tentative D call TRBD2 (6 bases). The CDR3 covers 17 residues. CDR1 is MDHEN and CDR2 is SYDVKM in the germline V gene. V lost 5 bases and J 4 bases, leaving 22 bases between the germline ends.

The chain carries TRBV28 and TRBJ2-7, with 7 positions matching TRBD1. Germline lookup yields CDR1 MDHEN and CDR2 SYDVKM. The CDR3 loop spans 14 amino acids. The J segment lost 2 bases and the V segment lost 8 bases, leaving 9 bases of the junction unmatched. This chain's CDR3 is CASARGQSPYEQYF. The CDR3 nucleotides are TGTGCCAGCGCCCGGGGACAGTCCCCCTACGAGCAGTACTTC.

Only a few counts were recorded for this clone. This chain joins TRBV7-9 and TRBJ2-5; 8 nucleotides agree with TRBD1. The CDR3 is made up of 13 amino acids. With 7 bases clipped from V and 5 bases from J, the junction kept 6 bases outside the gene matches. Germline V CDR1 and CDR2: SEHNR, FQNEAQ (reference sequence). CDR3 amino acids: CASTGQGLETQYF. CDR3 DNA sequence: TGTGCCAGCACAGGACAGGGTTTGGAGACCCAGTACTTC.

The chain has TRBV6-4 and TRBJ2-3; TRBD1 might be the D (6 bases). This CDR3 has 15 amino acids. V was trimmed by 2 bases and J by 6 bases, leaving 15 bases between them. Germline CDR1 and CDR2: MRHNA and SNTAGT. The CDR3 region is CASSDQGIPGDTQYF. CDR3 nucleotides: TGTGCCAGCAGTGACCAGGGGATCCCCGGGGATACGCAGTATTTT.

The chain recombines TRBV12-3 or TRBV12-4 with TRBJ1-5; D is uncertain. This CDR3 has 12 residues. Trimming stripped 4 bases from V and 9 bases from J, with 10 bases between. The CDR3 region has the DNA TGTGCCAGCAGTTCCGGACTAGGGCCCCAGCATTTT. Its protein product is CASSSGLGPQHF.

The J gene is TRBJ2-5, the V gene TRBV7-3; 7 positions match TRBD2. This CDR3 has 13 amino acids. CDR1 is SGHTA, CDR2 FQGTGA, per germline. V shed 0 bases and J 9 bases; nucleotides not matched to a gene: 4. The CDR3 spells CASSLTTAGAQYF. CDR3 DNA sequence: TGTGCCAGCAGCTTAACTACGGCGGGAGCCCAGTACTTC.

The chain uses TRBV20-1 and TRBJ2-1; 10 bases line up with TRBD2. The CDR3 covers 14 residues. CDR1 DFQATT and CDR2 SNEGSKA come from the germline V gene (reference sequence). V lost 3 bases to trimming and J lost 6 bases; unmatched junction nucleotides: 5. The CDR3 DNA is TGCAGTGCTAGTGCTAGCGGGAGTTTCAATGAGCAGTTCTTC. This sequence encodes CSASASGSFNEQFF.

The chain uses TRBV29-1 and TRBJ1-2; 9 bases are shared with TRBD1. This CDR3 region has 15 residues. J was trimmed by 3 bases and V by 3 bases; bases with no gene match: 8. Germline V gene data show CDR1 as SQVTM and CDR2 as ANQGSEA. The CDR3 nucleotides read TGCAGCGTTGATCTATTGGGACAGGGAGACTATGGCTACACCTTC. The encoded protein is CSVDLLGQGDYGYTF.

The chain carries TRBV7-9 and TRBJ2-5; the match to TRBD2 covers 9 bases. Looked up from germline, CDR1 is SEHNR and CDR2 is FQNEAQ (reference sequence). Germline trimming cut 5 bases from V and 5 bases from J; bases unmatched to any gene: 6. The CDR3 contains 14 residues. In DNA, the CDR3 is TGTGCCAGCAGCGAAGGACTAGCGTTGGAGACCCAGTACTTC. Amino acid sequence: CASSEGLALETQYF.

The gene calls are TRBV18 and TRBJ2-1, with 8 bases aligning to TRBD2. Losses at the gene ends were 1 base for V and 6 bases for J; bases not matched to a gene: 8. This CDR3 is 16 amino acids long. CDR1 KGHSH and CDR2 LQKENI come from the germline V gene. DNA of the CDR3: TGTGCCAGCTCACCACTTAACCTAGCGGGCCGCAATGAGCAGTTCTTC. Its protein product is CASSPLNLAGRNEQFF.

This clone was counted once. The DNA for the CDR3 is TGCGCCAGCAGCCAAGATACCCTATATCAGCCCCAGCATTTT. It translates to CASSQDTLYQPQHF. V usage is TRBV4-1 and J usage is TRBJ1-5; D call uncertain. V gave up 0 bases and J gave up 5 bases, with 8 bases separating them. The CDR3 runs to 14 residues. In germline, CDR1 is MGHRA, CDR2 YSYEKL.

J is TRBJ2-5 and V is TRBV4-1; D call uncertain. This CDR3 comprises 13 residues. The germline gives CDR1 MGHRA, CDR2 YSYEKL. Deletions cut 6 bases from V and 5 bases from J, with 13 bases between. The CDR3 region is CASSRLAGETQYF. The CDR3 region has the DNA TGCGCCAGCAGTCGACTGGCCGGGGAGACCCAGTACTTC.

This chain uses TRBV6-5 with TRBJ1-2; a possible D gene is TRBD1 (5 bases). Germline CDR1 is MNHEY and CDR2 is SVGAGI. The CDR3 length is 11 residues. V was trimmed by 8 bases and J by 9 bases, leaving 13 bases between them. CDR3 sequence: CASGGEVSYTF. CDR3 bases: TGTGCCAGCGGGGGGGAGGTCAGCTACACCTTC.

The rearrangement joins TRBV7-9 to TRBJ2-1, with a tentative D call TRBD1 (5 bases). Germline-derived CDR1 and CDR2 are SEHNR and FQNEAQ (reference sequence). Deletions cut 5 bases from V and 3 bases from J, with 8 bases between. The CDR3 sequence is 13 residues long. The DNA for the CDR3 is TGTGCCAGCAGCCAGGGCGGCTACAATGAGCAGTTCTTC. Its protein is CASSQGGYNEQFF.

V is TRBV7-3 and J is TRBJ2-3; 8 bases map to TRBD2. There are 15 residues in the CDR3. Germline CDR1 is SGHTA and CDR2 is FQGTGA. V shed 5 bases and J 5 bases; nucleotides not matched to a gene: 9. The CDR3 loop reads CASSLSGSRRDTQYF. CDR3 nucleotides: TGTGCCAGCAGCCTGAGCGGGAGTCGACGAGATACGCAGTATTTT. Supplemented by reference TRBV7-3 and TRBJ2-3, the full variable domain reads GAGVSQTPSNKVTEKGKYVELRCDPISGHTALYWYRQSLGQGPEFLIYFQGTGAADDSGLPNDRFFAVRPEGSVSTLKIQRTERGDSAVYLCASSLSGSRRDTQYFGPGTRLTVL.